This T cell receptor beta chain is drawn from a study of T cell responses to AZD1222 COVID-19 vaccine. Points from the study as a whole: CD4 TCRs covered the whole spike, strongest at regions 160-218 and 743-854.

Of note for this clone: Antigen specificity is unknown.

Only in-frame clones appear in the TCRdb table, and some are missing; sequencing was by immunoSEQ multiplex PCR. The sample contains fewer than 120,000 clones, about 88% of which appear only once. The CDR3 spans 12 residues. Germline CDR1 SGDLS, CDR2 YYNGEE. V was clipped by 6 bases and J by 7 bases; unmatched bases: 4. The starting material was peripheral blood, obtained on day 0 of AZD1222 vaccination. The chain carries TRBV9 and TRBJ2-1, with TRBD2 identical over 7 bases. The sequence derives from an adult in good health. CDR3 protein: CASKREGNEQFF. The DNA of the CDR3 is TGTGCCAGCAAGAGGGAGGGAAATGAGCAGTTCTTC. The variable domain in full, with the rest retrieved from reference TRBV9 and TRBJ2-1, is DSGVTQTPKHLITATGQRVTLRCSPRSGDLSVYWYQQSLDQGLQFLIQYYNGEERAKGNILERFSAQQFPDLHSELNLSSLELGDSALYFCASKREGNEQFFGPGTRLTVL.